The 9 T cell receptor beta chains below all came from one sample that was sequenced in a study of quantifying T cell responses using KT2 cells. Study-level information: TCR alpha and beta constant-region primers primed reverse transcription of RNA.

Each cDNA got a UMI-containing oligo ligated at its 3' end. The first PCR ran roughly 4 cycles with an equimolar RC1.1 and RC1.2 beta primer mix. TCRdb re-derived calls from the UMI-ligation and nested PCR reads in MiXCR, one entry per CDR3 protein. The table records 42,000 or so distinct CDR3 sequences, over 15% of them present only once. Input material: PBMCs spiked with cells of the T cell clone KT2. The source of these receptors is a human donor.

This clonotype was picked up a small number of times. The CDR3 reads CATSRRGQIYEQYF. The CDR3 DNA sequence: TGTGCCACCAGCAGACGGGGACAGATATACGAGCAGTACTTC. The V and J genes are TRBV15 and TRBJ2-7, with 7 bases that match TRBD1. The length of the CDR3 is 14 residues. Trimming took 2 bases from V and 4 from J; bases not matched to a gene: 5. Germline-derived CDR1 and CDR2 are LNHNV and YYDKDF (reference sequence).

This clonotype was seen repeatedly, ten times or more. V usage is TRBV20-1 and J usage is TRBJ2-2; 7 positions match TRBD2. CDR3 size: 15 residues. V shed 3 bases, J shed 1 base, and the junction held 5 bases outside the gene matches. Germline-derived CDR1 and CDR2 are DFQATT and SNEGSKA (reference sequence). The CDR3 DNA is TGCAGTGCTAGTTTCCCTAGCGGGAACACCGGGGAGCTGTTTTTT. Protein product: CSASFPSGNTGELFF.

V is TRBV6-5 and J is TRBJ2-3; D might be TRBD1 or TRBD2, each matching 5 bases. Germline values: CDR1 MNHEY, CDR2 SVGAGI. V lost 2 bases, J lost 4 bases, and 10 bases lay in between. This CDR3 has 14 residues. CDR3 sequence: CASSYGARADTQYF. Here the CDR3 DNA reads TGTGCCAGCAGTTACGGGGCGAGGGCAGATACGCAGTATTTT.

In its sample, this clonotype was seen a few times. CDR3 in amino acids: CSARDFLRMGASNEKLFF. CDR3 nucleotide sequence: TGCAGTGCTAGAGATTTTTTGCGGATGGGGGCCTCCAATGAAAAACTGTTTTTT. The chain links TRBV20-1 to TRBJ1-4; perhaps TRBD1 as D (6 bases). CDR3 length equals 18 residues. Trimming removed 0 bases at V and 5 bases at J, with 22 bases between. The V gene's germline CDR1 is DFQATT and CDR2 SNEGSKA (reference sequence).

This clonotype has only a few counts. This chain joins TRBV2 and TRBJ2-7; 7 bases match TRBD2. The CDR3 is 16 residues long. Trimming took 6 bases from V and 4 from J; bases not matched to a gene: 15. Looked up from germline, CDR1 is SNHLY and CDR2 is FYNNEI. The CDR3 sequence is CASREYLGAGGYEQYF. DNA of the CDR3: TGTGCCAGCAGGGAATATCTGGGCGCCGGGGGGTACGAGCAGTACTTC.

This clonotype was picked up many times. This chain uses TRBV20-1 with TRBJ2-1; D is possibly TRBD2 (5 bases). V was trimmed by 3 bases and J by 0 bases, leaving 9 bases between them. The CDR3 is 14 residues long. CDR1 is DFQATT, CDR2 SNEGSKA, per germline (reference sequence). CDR3 loop: CSASSGISYNEQFF. The CDR3 DNA sequence: TGCAGTGCTAGTTCGGGGATCTCCTACAATGAGCAGTTCTTC.

The chain is built from TRBV12-3 or TRBV12-4 and TRBJ1-5; D uncertain. Trimming left V 4 bases short and J 7 bases short, with 14 bases between. This CDR3 has 14 amino acids. The CDR3 DNA is TGTGCCAGCAGTTGGCGGGGAAGTGAGCAGCCCCAGCATTTT. It yields the protein CASSWRGSEQPQHF.

Only a few counts were recorded for this clonotype. The rearrangement uses TRBV27 and TRBJ2-3; D tentatively fits TRBD1 or TRBD2 (5 bases each). CDR1 is MNHEY, CDR2 SMNVEV, per germline (reference sequence). The V end lost 5 bases, the J end lost 5 bases, and 20 bases lay between the germline ends. The CDR3 sequence is 16 residues long. CDR3 coding DNA: TGTGCCAGCAGTCTTACGGTTGGGACCACAGGAGATACGCAGTATTTT. It specifies CASSLTVGTTGDTQYF.

This clonotype appeared once. The chain combines TRBV14 with TRBJ2-1; D gene unclear. CDR3 size: 14 residues. Germline CDR1 is SGHDN and CDR2 is FVKESK. V lost 1 base, J lost 0 bases, and 4 bases lay in between. Here the CDR3 reads CASSQARSYNEQFF. The CDR3 DNA is TGTGCCAGCAGCCAAGCTCGCTCCTACAATGAGCAGTTCTTC.